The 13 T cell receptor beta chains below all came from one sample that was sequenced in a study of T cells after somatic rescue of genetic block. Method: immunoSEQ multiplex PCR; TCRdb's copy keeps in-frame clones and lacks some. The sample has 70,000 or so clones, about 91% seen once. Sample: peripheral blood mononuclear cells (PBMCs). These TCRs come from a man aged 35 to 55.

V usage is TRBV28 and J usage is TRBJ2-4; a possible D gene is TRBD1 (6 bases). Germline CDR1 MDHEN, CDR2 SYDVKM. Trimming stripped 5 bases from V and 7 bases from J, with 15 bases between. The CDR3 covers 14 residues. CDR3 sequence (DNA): TGTGCCAGCAGTCCGACCGACAGGATGAACATTCAGTACTTC. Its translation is CASSPTDRMNIQYF.

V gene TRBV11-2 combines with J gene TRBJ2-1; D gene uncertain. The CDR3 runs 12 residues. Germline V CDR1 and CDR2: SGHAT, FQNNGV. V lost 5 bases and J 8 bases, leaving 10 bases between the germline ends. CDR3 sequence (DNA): TGTGCCAGCAGCGTGATCGGCTATGAGCAGTTCTTC. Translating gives CASSVIGYEQFF.

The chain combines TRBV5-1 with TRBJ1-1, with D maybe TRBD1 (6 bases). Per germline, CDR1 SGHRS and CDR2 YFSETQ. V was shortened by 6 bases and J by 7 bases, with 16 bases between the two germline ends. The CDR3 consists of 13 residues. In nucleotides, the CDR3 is TGCGCCAGCAATTGGGGGGGCGAAGGTGAAGCTTTCTTT. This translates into CASNWGGEGEAFF.

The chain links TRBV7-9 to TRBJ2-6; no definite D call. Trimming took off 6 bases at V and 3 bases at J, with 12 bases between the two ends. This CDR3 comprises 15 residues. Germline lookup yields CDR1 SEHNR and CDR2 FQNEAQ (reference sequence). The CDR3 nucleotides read TGTGCCAGCAGAAAGGGTGGTGTTGGGGCCAACGTCCTGACTTTC. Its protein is CASRKGGVGANVLTF.

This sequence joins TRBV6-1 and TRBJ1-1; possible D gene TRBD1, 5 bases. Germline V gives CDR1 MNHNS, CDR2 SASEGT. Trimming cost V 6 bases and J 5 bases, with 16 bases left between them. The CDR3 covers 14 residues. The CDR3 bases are TGTGCCAGCAGCCTTGGACATGAAAGGACTGAAGCTTTCTTT. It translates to CASSLGHERTEAFF.

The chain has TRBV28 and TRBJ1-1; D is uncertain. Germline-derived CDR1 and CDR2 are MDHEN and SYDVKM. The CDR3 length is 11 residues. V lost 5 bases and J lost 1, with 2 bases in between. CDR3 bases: TGTGCCAGCAGTCAGAACACTGAAGCTTTCTTT. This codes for CASSQNTEAFF.

The CDR3 region has the DNA TGTGCCAGTAGTCCGGGACTAGCAGACTACGAGCAGTACTTC. Translating gives CASSPGLADYEQYF. This chain joins TRBV19 and TRBJ2-7, with 9 bases aligning to TRBD2. V was pared by 5 bases and J by 3 bases, with 5 bases of the junction left unmatched. The CDR3 covers 14 residues. Per germline, CDR1 LNHDA and CDR2 SQIVND (reference sequence).

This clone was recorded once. CDR3 nucleotides: TGTGCCAGCTCACCAGACACGTTTTACGAGCAGTACTTC. It codes for CASSPDTFYEQYF. This chain connects TRBV18 to TRBJ2-7; no firm D call. Deletions cut 2 bases from V and 4 bases from J, with 9 bases between. The length of the CDR3 is 13 residues. Germline V gene sequence: CDR1 KGHSH, CDR2 LQKENI.

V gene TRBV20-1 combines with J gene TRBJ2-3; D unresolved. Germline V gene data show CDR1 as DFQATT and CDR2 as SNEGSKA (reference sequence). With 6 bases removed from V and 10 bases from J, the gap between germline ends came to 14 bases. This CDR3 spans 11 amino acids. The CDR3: CSAQLALAQYF. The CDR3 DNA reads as TGCAGTGCGCAACTGGCTCTGGCGCAGTATTTT.

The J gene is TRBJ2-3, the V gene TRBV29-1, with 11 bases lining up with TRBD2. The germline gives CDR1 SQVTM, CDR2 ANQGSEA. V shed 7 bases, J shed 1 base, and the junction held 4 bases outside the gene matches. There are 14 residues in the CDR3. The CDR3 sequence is CSEVLAGGTDTQYF. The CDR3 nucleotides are TGCAGCGAAGTACTAGCGGGAGGCACAGATACGCAGTATTTT.

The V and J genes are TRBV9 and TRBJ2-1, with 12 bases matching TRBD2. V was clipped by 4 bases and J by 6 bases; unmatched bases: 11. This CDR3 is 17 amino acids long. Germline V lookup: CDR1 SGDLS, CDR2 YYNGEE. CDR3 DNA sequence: TGTGCCAGCAGCCCCCGCCTAGCGGGGGGGCCGGGCAATGAGCAGTTCTTC. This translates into CASSPRLAGGPGNEQFF.

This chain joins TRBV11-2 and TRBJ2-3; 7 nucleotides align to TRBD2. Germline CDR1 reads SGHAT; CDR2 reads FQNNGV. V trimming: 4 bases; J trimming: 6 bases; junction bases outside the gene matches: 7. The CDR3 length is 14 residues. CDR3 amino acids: CASSWGGSTDTQYF. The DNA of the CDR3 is TGTGCCAGCAGCTGGGGGGGGTCTACGGATACGCAGTATTTT.

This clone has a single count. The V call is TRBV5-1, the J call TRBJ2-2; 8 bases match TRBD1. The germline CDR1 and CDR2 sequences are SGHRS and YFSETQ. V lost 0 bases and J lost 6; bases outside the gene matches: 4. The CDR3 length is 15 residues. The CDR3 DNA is TGCGCCAGCAGCTTGGGGACAGGGAGGCCCGGGGAGCTGTTTTTT. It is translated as CASSLGTGRPGELFF.